This TCR beta chain originates from a study of blood T cells in healthy people across ages. Primers used in a second PCR of roughly 6 to 12 cycles were a sample-barcoded 5' primer and a J-beta primer mix. Tagging of each cDNA molecule was performed by a template-switch adaptor with 12 random nucleotides. TCRdb ran MiXCR on the 5' RACE reads and lists one entry per CDR3 protein. The sample yields some 1 million distinct CDR3 sequences, 35% to 50% seen once. This clonotype has just a few counts. This receptor was taken from a woman aged 60-75 years in good health. The sequencing sample was made of blood.

The CDR3: CASSTTGGRHADTQYF. In DNA form, the CDR3 reads TGTGCCAGCAGCACTACTGGGGGTAGACACGCAGATACGCAGTATTTT. J is TRBJ2-3 and V is TRBV7-8; D is tentatively TRBD1 or TRBD2 (5 bases each). Germline V gene data show CDR1 as SGHVS and CDR2 as FQNEAQ. V was pared by 5 bases and J by 4 bases, with 19 bases between. This CDR3 comprises 16 residues.